This T cell receptor (beta chain) was sequenced for a study of neurological immune-mediated disorders. About the research overall: Multiple sclerosis patients numbered roughly 35, with about 31 relapsing-remitting and 3 secondary progressive.

This clonotype has ten or more counts. Germline V CDR1 and CDR2: SEHNR, FQNEAQ (reference sequence). The V and J ends lost 5 bases and 11 bases, in that order; junction bases with no gene match: 5. The CDR3 is 11 amino acids. TCRdb called the 5' RACE reads again in MiXCR, with one record for every CDR3 protein. The top ten clones hold 2% to 2.5% of a sample with 60,000 to 85,000 distinct CDR3 sequences, 4.8% of them seen once. This TCR was sampled from a woman between 65 and 79 years old with multiple sclerosis. V gene TRBV7-9 combines with J gene TRBJ1-1; 7 bases are shared with TRBD1. The sample comprised PBMCs. This CDR3 reads CASSQGQLAFF. In DNA, the CDR3 is TGTGCCAGCAGCCAGGGACAGCTGGCTTTCTTT.